This T cell receptor (beta chain) emerged from a study of glioma-infiltrating T cells after dendritic cell vaccination. Isocitrate dehydrogenase mutation was absent in all glioblastoma patients. Some clones are missing from TCRdb's copy, which holds only in-frame ones; the method was immunoSEQ multiplex PCR. This sample has approximately 22,000 clones, with approximately 85% found just once. CDR3 length: 15 amino acids. Germline CDR1 reads SGHRS; CDR2 reads YFSETQ. With V trimmed by 3 bases and J by 4 bases, 9 bases remained unmatched. This receptor was obtained from a human donor with glioblastoma. The sample here was blood, taken before dendritic cell vaccination. The chain is built from TRBV5-1 and TRBJ2-7, with 8 bases identical to TRBD2. CDR3 sequence: CASSSKDGGGYEQYF. The CDR3 region has the DNA TGCGCCAGCAGCTCTAAGGACGGGGGGGGATACGAGCAGTACTTC.